This T cell receptor (beta chain) was profiled in a study of post-analysis software for immune sequencing data. This clonotype was seen only once. TCR beta cDNA libraries included unique molecular identifiers. TCRdb recomputed calls from the PCR reads with MiXCR, one row per CDR3 protein. The sample yields 750,000 to 900,000 distinct CDR3 sequences, about 43% seen once. Sequenced: blood. The sequence came from a girl aged 10 to 17 with multiple sclerosis.

CDR3 amino acids: CATSREAGANEQFF. In nucleotides, the CDR3 is TGTGCCACCAGCAGAGAGGCGGGAGCCAATGAGCAGTTCTTC. The rearrangement links TRBV15 to TRBJ2-1; 7 positions match TRBD2. The length of the CDR3 is 14 residues. Trimming at V came to 0 bases and at J to 6 bases, leaving 2 bases not matched to a gene. Per germline, CDR1 LNHNV and CDR2 YYDKDF (reference sequence).